This TCR beta chain was sequenced in a study of shared T cell receptors in the human thymus. The CDR3 runs 21 residues. V lost 2 bases to trimming and J lost 2 bases; unmatched junction nucleotides: 21. CDR1 SGDLS and CDR2 YYNGEE come from the germline V gene. TCRdb's copy holds only in-frame clones and misses some; the assay was immunoSEQ multiplex PCR. There are about 540,000 clones in the sample; around 82% occur only once, and about 0.013% lies in the top ten. This sample was shared with a second study, whose subject was human thymus T cells.

This chain links TRBV9 with TRBJ2-5; the match to TRBD2 covers 10 bases. Sequencing was performed on thymocytes. This TCR was sampled from a boy younger than two with a congenital heart defect. CDR3 protein: CASSVDPRRASGSQPQETQYF. In DNA form, the CDR3 reads TGTGCCAGCAGCGTTGACCCGCGCAGGGCTAGCGGGAGCCAACCGCAAGAGACCCAGTACTTC.